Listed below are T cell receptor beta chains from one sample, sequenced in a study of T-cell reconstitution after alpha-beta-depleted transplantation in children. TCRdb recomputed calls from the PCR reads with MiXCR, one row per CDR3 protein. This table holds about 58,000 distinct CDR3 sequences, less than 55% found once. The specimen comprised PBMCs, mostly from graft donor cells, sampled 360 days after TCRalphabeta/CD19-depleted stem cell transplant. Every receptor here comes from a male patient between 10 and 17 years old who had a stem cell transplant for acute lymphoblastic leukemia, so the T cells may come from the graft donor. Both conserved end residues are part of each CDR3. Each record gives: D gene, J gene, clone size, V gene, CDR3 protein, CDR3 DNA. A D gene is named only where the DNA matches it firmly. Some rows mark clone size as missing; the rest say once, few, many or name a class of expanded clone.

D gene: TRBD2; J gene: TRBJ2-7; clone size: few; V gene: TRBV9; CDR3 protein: CASSVGTSSREQYF; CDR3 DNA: TGTGCCAGCAGCGTCGGGACTAGCTCCCGCGAGCAGTACTTC
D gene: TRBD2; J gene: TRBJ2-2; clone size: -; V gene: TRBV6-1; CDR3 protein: CASTPGLAGSGELFF; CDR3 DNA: TGTGCCAGCACGCCCGGACTAGCGGGGTCAGGGGAGCTGTTTTTT
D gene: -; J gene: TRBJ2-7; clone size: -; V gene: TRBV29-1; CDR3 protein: CSVEGGSGQYF; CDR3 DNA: TGCAGCGTTGAAGGGGGTTCGGGGCAGTACTTC
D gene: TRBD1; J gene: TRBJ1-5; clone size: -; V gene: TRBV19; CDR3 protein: CASSILTGDQPQHF; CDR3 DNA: TGTGCCAGTAGTATCTTGACAGGGGATCAGCCCCAGCATTTT
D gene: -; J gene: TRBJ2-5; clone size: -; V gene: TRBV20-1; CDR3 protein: CSARAGLNQETQYF; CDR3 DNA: TGCAGTGCTAGAGCCGGGCTCAATCAAGAGACCCAGTACTTC
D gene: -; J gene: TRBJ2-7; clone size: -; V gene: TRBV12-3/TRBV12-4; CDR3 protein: CASSTLRGHEQYF; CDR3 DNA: TGTGCCAGCAGTACACTCAGGGGCCACGAGCAGTACTTC
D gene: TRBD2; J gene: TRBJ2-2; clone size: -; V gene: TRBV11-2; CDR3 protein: CASSLVEFGLGRTGELFF; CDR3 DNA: TGTGCCAGCAGCCTAGTGGAATTCGGACTAGGGCGCACCGGGGAGCTGTTTTTT
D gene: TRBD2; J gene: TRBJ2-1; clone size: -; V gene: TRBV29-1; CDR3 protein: CSVLSGRANEQFF; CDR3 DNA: TGCAGCGTTCTAAGCGGGAGGGCCAATGAGCAGTTCTTC
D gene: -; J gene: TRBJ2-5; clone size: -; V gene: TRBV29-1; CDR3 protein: CSVESGAETQYF; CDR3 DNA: TGCAGCGTTGAAAGTGGGGCGGAGACCCAGTACTTC
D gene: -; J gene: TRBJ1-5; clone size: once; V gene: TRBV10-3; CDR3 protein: CAISDYSNQPQHF; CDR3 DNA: TGTGCCATCTCGGACTATTCCAATCAGCCCCAGCATTTT
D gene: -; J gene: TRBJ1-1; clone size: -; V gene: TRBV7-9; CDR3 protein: CASSPRRPAFF; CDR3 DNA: TGTGCCAGCAGCCCCCGACGCCCGGCTTTCTTT
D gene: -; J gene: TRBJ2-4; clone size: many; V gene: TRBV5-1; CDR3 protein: CASSFERGDIQYF; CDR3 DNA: TGCGCCAGCAGCTTCGAACGGGGAGACATTCAGTACTTC
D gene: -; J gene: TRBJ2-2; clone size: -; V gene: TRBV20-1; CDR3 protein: CSARDPQRDSTGELFF; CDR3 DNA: TGCAGTGCTAGAGATCCGCAACGAGATTCCACCGGGGAGCTGTTTTTT
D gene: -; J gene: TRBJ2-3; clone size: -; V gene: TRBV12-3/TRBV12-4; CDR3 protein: CASSLTSVADTQYF; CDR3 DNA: TGTGCCAGCAGTTTAACCAGCGTAGCAGATACGCAGTATTTT
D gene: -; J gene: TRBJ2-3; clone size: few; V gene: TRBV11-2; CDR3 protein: CASSLEVGAGDTQYF; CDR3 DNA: TGTGCCAGCAGCTTAGAGGTGGGAGCGGGAGATACGCAGTATTTT
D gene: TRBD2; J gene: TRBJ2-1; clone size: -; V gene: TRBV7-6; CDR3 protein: CASSPPGLYNEQFF; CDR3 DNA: TGTGCCAGCAGCCCCCCGGGACTATACAATGAGCAGTTCTTC
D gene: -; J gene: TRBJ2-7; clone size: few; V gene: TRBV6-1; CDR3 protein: CASSPDRGLTYEQYF; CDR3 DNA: TGTGCCAGCAGCCCAGACAGGGGACTAACCTACGAGCAGTACTTC
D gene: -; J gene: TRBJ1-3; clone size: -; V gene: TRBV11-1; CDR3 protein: CASSSVPETWKDTIYF; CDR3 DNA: TGTGCCAGCAGCTCCGTCCCCGAGACATGGAAGGACACCATATATTTT
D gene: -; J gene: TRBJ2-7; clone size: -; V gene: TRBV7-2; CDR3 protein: CASSQIAGFDEQYF; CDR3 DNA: TGTGCCAGCAGCCAAATCGCAGGGTTCGACGAGCAGTACTTC
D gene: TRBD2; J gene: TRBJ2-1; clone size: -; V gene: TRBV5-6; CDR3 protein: CASSFGGTIHNEQFF; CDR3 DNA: TGTGCCAGCAGCTTTGGAGGGACTATACACAATGAGCAGTTCTTC
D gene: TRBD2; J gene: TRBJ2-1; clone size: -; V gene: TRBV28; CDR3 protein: CASSYLAGSYNEQFF; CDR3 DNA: TGTGCCAGCAGTTATCTAGCGGGGTCCTACAATGAGCAGTTCTTC
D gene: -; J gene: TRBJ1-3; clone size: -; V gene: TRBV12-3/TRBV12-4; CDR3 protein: CASSVQMENTIYF; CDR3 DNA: TGTGCCAGCAGCGTACAGATGGAGAACACCATATATTTT
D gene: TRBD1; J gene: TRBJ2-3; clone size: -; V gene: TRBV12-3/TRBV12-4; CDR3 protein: CASSSGTGEDTQYF; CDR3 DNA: TGTGCCAGCAGCTCCGGGACAGGTGAAGATACGCAGTATTTT
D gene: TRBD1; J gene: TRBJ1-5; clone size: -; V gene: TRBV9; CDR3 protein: CASSRTGDSNQPQHF; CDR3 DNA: TGTGCCAGCAGTAGGACAGGGGATAGCAATCAGCCCCAGCATTTT
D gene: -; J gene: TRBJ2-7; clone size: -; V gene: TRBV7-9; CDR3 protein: CASSLNSDEQYF; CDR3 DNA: TGTGCCAGCAGTTTAAATAGCGACGAGCAGTACTTC
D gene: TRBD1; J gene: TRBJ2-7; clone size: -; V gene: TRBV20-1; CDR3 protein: CSARDLGGAFIYEQYF; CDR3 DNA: TGCAGTGCTAGAGATCTAGGGGGCGCCTTTATATACGAGCAGTACTTC
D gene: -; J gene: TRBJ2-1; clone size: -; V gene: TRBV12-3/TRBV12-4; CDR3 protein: CASRPSWGVSYNEQFF; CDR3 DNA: TGTGCCAGCAGACCTTCCTGGGGGGTCTCCTACAATGAGCAGTTCTTC
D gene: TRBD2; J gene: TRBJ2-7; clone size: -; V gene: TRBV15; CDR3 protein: CATSGLAGGTYEQYF; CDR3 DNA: TGTGCCACCAGCGGCCTGGCGGGAGGAACTTACGAGCAGTACTTC
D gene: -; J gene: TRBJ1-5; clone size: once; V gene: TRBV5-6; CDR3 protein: CASSFTSGYPYSNQPQHF; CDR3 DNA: TGTGCCAGCAGCTTCACCTCAGGGTACCCTTATAGCAATCAGCCCCAGCATTTT
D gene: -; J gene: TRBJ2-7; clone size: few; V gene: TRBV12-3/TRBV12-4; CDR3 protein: CASSLSPTSYEQYF; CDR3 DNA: TGTGCCAGCAGTTTATCTCCAACCTCCTACGAGCAGTACTTC
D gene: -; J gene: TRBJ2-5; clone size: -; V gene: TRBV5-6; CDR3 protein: CASSTTEETQYF; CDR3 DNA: TGTGCCAGCAGCACGACAGAAGAGACCCAGTACTTC
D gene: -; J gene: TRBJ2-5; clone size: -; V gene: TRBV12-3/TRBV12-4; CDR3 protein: CASSLTPGPQETQYF; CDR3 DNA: TGTGCCAGCAGTCTTACACCGGGACCTCAAGAGACCCAGTACTTC
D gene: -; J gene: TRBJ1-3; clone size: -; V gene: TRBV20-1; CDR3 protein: CSASGRADGNTIYF; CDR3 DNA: TGCAGTGCAAGCGGGAGGGCAGACGGAAACACCATATATTTT
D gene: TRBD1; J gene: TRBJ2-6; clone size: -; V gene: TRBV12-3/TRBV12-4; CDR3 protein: CASSLKEQGAGANVLTF; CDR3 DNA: TGTGCCAGCAGTTTGAAGGAACAGGGGGCTGGGGCCAACGTCCTGACTTTC
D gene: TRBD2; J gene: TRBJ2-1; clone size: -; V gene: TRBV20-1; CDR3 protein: CSARGGTSGHNEQFF; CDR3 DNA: TGCAGTGCTAGAGGGGGGACTAGCGGGCACAATGAGCAGTTCTTC
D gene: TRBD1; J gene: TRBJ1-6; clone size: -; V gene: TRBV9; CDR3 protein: CASSPTGGNSPLHF; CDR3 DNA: TGTGCCAGCAGCCCGACAGGGGGGAATTCACCCCTCCACTTT
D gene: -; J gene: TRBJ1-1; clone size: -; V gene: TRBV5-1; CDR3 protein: CASSPWGDTEAFF; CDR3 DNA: TGCGCCAGCAGCCCGTGGGGGGACACTGAAGCTTTCTTT
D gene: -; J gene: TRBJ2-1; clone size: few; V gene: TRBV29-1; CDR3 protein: CSGGLGADNNEQFF; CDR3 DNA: TGCAGCGGGGGGCTTGGGGCGGACAACAATGAGCAGTTCTTC
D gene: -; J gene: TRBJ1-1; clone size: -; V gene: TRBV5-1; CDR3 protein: CASSPWYMNTEAFF; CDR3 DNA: TGCGCCAGCAGCCCCTGGTACATGAACACTGAAGCTTTCTTT
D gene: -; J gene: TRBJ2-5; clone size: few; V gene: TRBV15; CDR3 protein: CATSTTGQRETQYF; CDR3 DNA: TGTGCCACCAGCACTACAGGTCAGCGGGAGACCCAGTACTTC
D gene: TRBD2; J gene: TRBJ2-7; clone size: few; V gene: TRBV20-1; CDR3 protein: CSARQGTSGYEQYF; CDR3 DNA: TGCAGTGCTAGACAAGGGACTAGCGGCTACGAGCAGTACTTC
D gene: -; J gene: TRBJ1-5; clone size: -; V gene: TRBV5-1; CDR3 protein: CASSLLGVGQPQHF; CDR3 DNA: TGCGCCAGCAGCTTGTTAGGGGTGGGTCAGCCCCAGCATTTT
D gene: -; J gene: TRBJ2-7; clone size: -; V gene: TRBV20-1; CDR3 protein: CSARVSYEQYF; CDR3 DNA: TGCAGTGCTAGAGTCTCCTACGAGCAGTACTTC